The 24 T cell receptor beta chains presented below share a single source sample, sequenced in a study of OX40 agonist ivuxolimab in advanced cancers. Receptor amplification or capture employed the immunoSEQ multiplex PCR assay. TCRdb obtained this table from immuneACCESS and retained in-frame rearrangements with V and J assigned. These tables miss some clones; where compared with another copy, unresolved V genes account for less than half of the shortfall, and the remainder is unexplained. The sample table records tens of thousands of clones; 85% to 95% of these occur just once. Around 2.8% of the sample is in the top ten clones. Here the sequenced sample was CD4+ or CD8+ T cells sorted from blood, taken in a trial of the OX40 agonist ivuxolimab. These receptors were obtained from an adult with an advanced solid tumor such as melanoma, head and neck, liver or kidney cancer.

The rearrangement links TRBV6-5 to TRBJ1-2, with a possible D match to TRBD1 (6 bases). Germline V gene lookup returns CDR1 MNHEY and CDR2 SVGAGI. V lost 1 base to trimming and J lost 8 bases, with 17 bases between them. The CDR3 sequence is 15 residues long. The DNA of the CDR3 is TGTGCCAGCAGTTACTATGGGGGGGGCCCCTGGGGCTACACCTTC. Translated: CASSYYGGGPWGYTF.

This chain joins TRBV5-1 and TRBJ1-1; 12 bases match TRBD1. CDR3 length: 14 amino acids. Germline values: CDR1 SGHRS, CDR2 YFSETQ. J was trimmed by 5 bases and V by 4 bases; bases with no gene match: 3. The chain's CDR3 is CASSKGQGATEAFF. The CDR3 DNA is TGCGCCAGCAGCAAGGGACAGGGGGCTACTGAAGCTTTCTTT.

The V and J genes are TRBV5-4 and TRBJ2-5; D not resolved. The CDR3 is made up of 11 amino acids. With 2 bases removed from V and 5 bases from J, the gap between germline ends came to 4 bases. Germline CDR1 SGHNT, CDR2 YYREEE (reference sequence). The DNA of the CDR3 is TGTGCCAGCAGCTTCATGGAGACCCAGTACTTC. Its translation: CASSFMETQYF.

The V and J genes are TRBV5-4 and TRBJ2-2; TRBD2 matches at 7 bases. The CDR3 sequence is 16 residues long. The germline CDR1 and CDR2 sequences are SGHNT and YYREEE (reference sequence). J gave up 6 bases and V 4 bases, and 12 bases lay outside the gene matches. In DNA form, the CDR3 reads TGTGCCAGCAGCACGGAGGGAGGGTTATTCCCCGGGGAGCTGTTTTTT. It translates to CASSTEGGLFPGELFF.

The CDR3 reads CASSVGVAGGTDTQYF. CDR3 in DNA: TGTGCCAGCAGCGTCGGGGTAGCGGGAGGCACAGATACGCAGTATTTT. This rearrangement joins TRBV7-2 to TRBJ2-3; 9 positions agree with TRBD2. V lost 5 bases, J lost 1 base, and 7 bases stayed unmatched. CDR3 size: 16 residues. Germline V gene lookup returns CDR1 SGHTA and CDR2 FQGNSA. The variable domain in full, completed from reference TRBV7-2 and TRBJ2-3, reads GAGVSQSPSNKVTEKGKDVELRCDPISGHTALYWYRQSLGQGLEFLIYFQGNSAPDKSGLPSDRFSAERTGGSVSTLTIQRTQQEDSAVYLCASSVGVAGGTDTQYFGPGTRLTVL.

The chain has TRBV11-3 and TRBJ2-1, with D perhaps being TRBD1 or TRBD2 (5 bases each). Germline V gene sequence: CDR1 SGHNT, CDR2 YENEEA. V lost 5 bases and J 8 bases, leaving 25 bases between the germline ends. This CDR3 region has 17 residues. CDR3 amino acids: CASSPPPGTGRGDEQFF. The CDR3 bases are TGTGCCAGCAGCCCACCCCCCGGGACGGGGAGAGGGGATGAGCAGTTCTTC.

This chain joins TRBV27 and TRBJ1-2, with 9 bases fitting TRBD1. The CDR3 runs to 15 residues. The germline gives CDR1 MNHEY, CDR2 SMNVEV (reference sequence). Losses at the gene ends were 1 base for V and 2 bases for J; bases not matched to a gene: 2. CDR3 coding DNA: TGTGCCAGCAGTTTATTAGGACAGGGGAACTATGGCTACACCTTC. Translated: CASSLLGQGNYGYTF.

This clone showed up just a few times. The V and J genes are TRBV28 and TRBJ1-1; the D is unclear. Per the germline V gene, CDR1 is MDHEN and CDR2 is SYDVKM. V was pared by 4 bases and J by 3 bases, with 12 bases between. This CDR3 is 14 amino acids long. The DNA of the CDR3 is TGTGCCAGCAGTTCCCTGGACCTGGACACTGAAGCTTTCTTT. Translating gives CASSSLDLDTEAFF.

The J gene is TRBJ1-2, the V gene TRBV28; possibly TRBD1 for D (5 bases). CDR3 length: 15 residues. Germline V gene data show CDR1 as MDHEN and CDR2 as SYDVKM. Between the trimmed V and J ends, which lost 4 bases and 6 bases, there was a span of 18 bases. The CDR3 DNA reads TGTGCCAGCAGTTCTCCTGGCGGAGGGGTTAATGGCTACACCTTC. It translates to CASSSPGGGVNGYTF.

The J gene is TRBJ1-1, the V gene TRBV11-3; TRBD1 is a possible D gene (5 bases). V was shortened by 5 bases and J by 6 bases, with 19 bases between the two germline ends. This CDR3 is 15 amino acids long. The germline V gene has CDR1 SGHNT and CDR2 YENEEA. The CDR3 DNA sequence: TGTGCCAGCAGCCCATCGGCAGAGGTGGGGGCTGAAGCTTTCTTT. This gives the protein CASSPSAEVGAEAFF.

This chain uses TRBV28 with TRBJ2-5, with 8 bases fitting TRBD2. Germline V lookup: CDR1 MDHEN, CDR2 SYDVKM. The junction had 10 bases not matched to a gene; V was cut back by 3 bases and J by 1 base. The CDR3 length is 17 residues. The CDR3 sequence is CASSLWTRGGRQETQYF. In nucleotides, the CDR3 is TGTGCCAGCAGTTTGTGGACCCGGGGGGGACGCCAAGAGACCCAGTACTTC.

Points on this clone: A much larger clonotype is one base distant, so this may be a read error. Other DNA sequences in the sample encode the same CDR3. The chain recombines TRBV4-1 with TRBJ2-7; 8 bases map to TRBD1. There are 17 residues in the CDR3. Germline V gene data show CDR1 as MGHRA and CDR2 as YSYEKL. The CDR3 protein is CASSQEIRQGSMYEQYF. The CDR3 DNA reads as TGCGCCAGCAGTCAAGAAATCCGACAGGGGAGCATGTACGAGCAGTACTTC.

This chain uses TRBV7-5 with TRBJ1-5. TRBV7-5 is tagged as a pseudogene. The CDR3 loop spans 19 amino acids. Written as DNA, the CDR3 is TGTGCCAGAAGCTTAGACGGGACTCAAAGTGGGGCCTTCAATCAGCCCCAGCATTTT. Protein product: CARSLDGTQSGAFNQPQHF.

V is TRBV6-5 and J is TRBJ2-7, with 7 bases fitting TRBD2. The CDR3 loop spans 15 amino acids. CDR1 is MNHEY, CDR2 SVGAGI, per germline. Germline trimming cut 2 bases from V and 6 bases from J; bases unmatched to any gene: 10. The DNA for the CDR3 is TGTGCCAGCAGTTACCACGGGGGGATCTGGGGCGAGCAGTACTTC. This codes for CASSYHGGIWGEQYF.

The chain links TRBV28 to TRBJ2-7, with D hard to call. Germline-derived CDR1 and CDR2 are MDHEN and SYDVKM. The CDR3 sequence is 15 residues long. V was cut by 8 bases and J by 2 bases, with 19 bases left in between. The CDR3: CASPPQEPPTYEQYF. CDR3 nucleotides: TGTGCCAGCCCCCCCCAGGAGCCCCCTACCTACGAGCAGTACTTC. Together with reference TRBV28 and TRBJ2-7, the CDR3 gives the full variable domain: DVKVTQSSRYLVKRTGEKVFLECVQDMDHENMFWYRQDPGLGLRLIYFSYDVKMKEKGDIPEGYSVSREKKERFSLILESASTNQTSMYLCASPPQEPPTYEQYFGPGTRLTVT.

The chain carries TRBV2 and TRBJ1-1; D is unresolved. Germline CDR1 is SNHLY and CDR2 is FYNNEI. The CDR3 consists of 14 residues. The V and J ends lost 10 bases and 6 bases respectively, with 21 bases between them. CDR3 region: CATSPRRVSPEAFF. DNA of the CDR3: TGTGCCACCTCTCCCAGGAGGGTGTCACCTGAAGCTTTCTTT.

This clone was recorded only once. V and J are TRBV30 and TRBJ2-1, with 7 bases identical to TRBD1. The germline V gene encodes CDR1 GTSNPN and CDR2 SVGIG (reference sequence). This CDR3 spans 14 amino acids. J gave up 3 bases and V 8 bases, and 10 bases lay outside the gene matches. The CDR3 loop reads CAGPRTGNYNEQFF. The CDR3, as DNA: TGTGCCGGCCCCAGGACAGGAAACTACAATGAGCAGTTCTTC. Full variable domain (missing parts from reference TRBV30 and TRBJ2-1): SQTIHQWPATLVQPVGSPLSLECTVEGTSNPNLYWYRQAAGRGLQLLFYSVGIGQISSEVPQNLSASRPQDRQFILSSKKLLLSDSGFYLCAGPRTGNYNEQFFGPGTRLTVL.

J is TRBJ2-5 and V is TRBV11-2, with TRBD1 matching 9 bases. After removal of 3 bases from V and 4 bases from J, the junction contained 3 bases not matched to a gene. The CDR3 extends over 14 amino acids. Germline assignment: CDR1 SGHAT and CDR2 FQNNGV. The CDR3 nucleotides read TGTGCCAGCAGCTTCTCGGGACAGGGAGAGACCCAGTACTTC. It is translated as CASSFSGQGETQYF. The full variable domain, completed using reference TRBV11-2 and TRBJ2-5, is EAGVAQSPRYKIIEKRQSVAFWCNPISGHATLYWYQQILGQGPKLLIQFQNNGVVDDSQLPKDRFSAERLKGVDSTLKIQPAKLEDSAVYLCASSFSGQGETQYFGPGTRLLVL.

The V call is TRBV30, the J call TRBJ2-1, with 12 bases lining up with TRBD2. The CDR3 consists of 15 residues. Germline loops: CDR1 GTSNPN, CDR2 SVGIG (reference sequence). Unmatched junction bases numbered 4, after V lost 7 bases and J lost 0 bases. The CDR3 reads CASRLAGVSYNEQFF. CDR3 sequence (DNA): TGTGCCTCGAGACTAGCGGGAGTCTCCTACAATGAGCAGTTCTTC.

The chain has TRBV5-1 and TRBJ2-2; 9 bases match TRBD1. Germline V lookup: CDR1 SGHRS, CDR2 YFSETQ. CDR3 length: 15 amino acids. V gave up 1 base and J gave up 5 bases; unmatched junction bases: 3. CDR3 DNA sequence: TGCGCCAGCAGCTTGCAGGGACAGGGAACCGGGGAGCTGTTTTTT. Its translation: CASSLQGQGTGELFF. The full variable domain, completed using reference TRBV5-1 and TRBJ2-2, is KAGVTQTPRYLIKTRGQQVTLSCSPISGHRSVSWYQQTPGQGLQFLFEYFSETQRNKGNFPGRFSGRQFSNSRSEMNVSTLELGDSALYLCASSLQGQGTGELFFGEGSRLTVL.

This chain joins TRBV27 and TRBJ2-7; 9 bases match TRBD1. V lost 2 bases to trimming and J lost 6 bases; unmatched junction nucleotides: 11. Germline loops: CDR1 MNHEY, CDR2 SMNVEV (reference sequence). This CDR3 is built from 16 residues. CDR3 sequence: CASSLRTGQGISEQYF. In DNA form, the CDR3 reads TGTGCCAGCAGTTTAAGGACTGGACAGGGGATTTCCGAGCAGTACTTC.

This clone was seen just once. CDR3 DNA sequence: TGTGCCAGCAGTGTCGGGGGAAACCCCTACGAGCAGTACTTC. Residues: CASSVGGNPYEQYF. V gene TRBV2 combines with J gene TRBJ2-7; D is perhaps TRBD2 (6 bases). The CDR3 is made up of 14 amino acids. Trimming shortened V by 4 bases and J by 2 bases, and 12 bases separated the two germline ends. Germline values: CDR1 SNHLY, CDR2 FYNNEI.

The chain joins TRBV5-1 to TRBJ1-2, with D possibly matching TRBD1 (6 bases). V was pared by 0 bases and J by 8 bases, with 17 bases between. Looked up from germline, CDR1 is SGHRS and CDR2 is YFSETQ. The CDR3 extends over 15 amino acids. This CDR3 reads CASSLAGTPGEGYTF. The DNA for the CDR3 is TGCGCCAGCAGCTTGGCCGGGACACCGGGAGAAGGCTACACCTTC.

CDR3 loop: CASSLAGLGPPSYEQYF. The CDR3 region has the DNA TGCGCCAGCAGCTTGGCTGGGCTGGGGCCCCCTTCCTACGAGCAGTACTTC. The chain links TRBV5-1 to TRBJ2-7; D may be TRBD1 (5 bases). The CDR3 is made up of 17 amino acids. Per the germline V gene, CDR1 is SGHRS and CDR2 is YFSETQ. The V gene lost 0 bases and the J gene lost 1 base, with 17 bases spanning the gap. Filled out from reference TRBV5-1 and TRBJ2-7, the complete variable domain reads KAGVTQTPRYLIKTRGQQVTLSCSPISGHRSVSWYQQTPGQGLQFLFEYFSETQRNKGNFPGRFSGRQFSNSRSEMNVSTLELGDSALYLCASSLAGLGPPSYEQYFGPGTRLTVT.